Shown below are 31 T cell receptor beta chains from a single sample sequenced in a study of identical twins. Each CDR3 protein is one row after TCRdb ran MiXCR on the 5' RACE reads. The data contain approximately 890,000 distinct CDR3 sequences, approximately 13% of them singletons. The same sample was also studied in work on yellow fever vaccine responses in identical twins.

Input material: PBMCs. The receptors here all came from a woman aged 18 to 35 in good health.

The sample holds a few counts of this clonotype. This chain joins TRBV7-9 and TRBJ2-3; 9 bases are a match to TRBD2. The CDR3 loop spans 17 amino acids. Germline V CDR1 and CDR2: SEHNR, FQNEAQ (reference sequence). V was pared by 4 bases and J by 6 bases, with 14 bases of the junction left unmatched. CDR3 protein: CASSSPTAGGLKDTQYF. CDR3 coding DNA: TGTGCCAGCAGCTCCCCAACGGCGGGAGGGCTGAAGGATACGCAGTATTTT.

The chain couples TRBV7-2 to TRBJ2-1, with TRBD1 matching over 11 bases. V trimming: 2 bases; J trimming: 8 bases; junction bases outside the gene matches: 8. This CDR3 has 16 amino acids. CDR1 is SGHTA and CDR2 is FQGNSA in the germline V gene. The CDR3 loop is CASSLYGTGGPDEQFF. The DNA of the CDR3 is TGTGCCAGCAGCTTATATGGGACAGGGGGTCCGGATGAGCAGTTCTTC. The variable domain in full, completed from reference TRBV7-2 and TRBJ2-1, reads GAGVSQSPSNKVTEKGKDVELRCDPISGHTALYWYRQSLGQGLEFLIYFQGNSAPDKSGLPSDRFSAERTGGSVSTLTIQRTQQEDSAVYLCASSLYGTGGPDEQFFGPGTRLTVL.

The V and J genes are TRBV7-9 and TRBJ2-2, with D possibly TRBD1 on 6 matching bases. V lost 8 bases and J lost 1, with 14 bases in between. Looked up from germline, CDR1 is SEHNR and CDR2 is FQNEAQ (reference sequence). CDR3 length: 15 residues. As DNA, the CDR3 is TGTGCCAGCTCAAGGACAGACCTGAACACCGGGGAGCTGTTTTTT. Residues: CASSRTDLNTGELFF.

This chain connects TRBV5-1 to TRBJ2-3; D perhaps matches TRBD2 (6 bases). CDR1 SGHRS and CDR2 YFSETQ come from the germline V gene. Trimming cost V 4 bases and J 2 bases, with 14 bases left between them. There are 15 residues in the CDR3. The CDR3 sequence: CASSPPDYYTDTQYF. The CDR3 nucleotides read TGCGCCAGCAGCCCTCCGGACTACTACACAGATACGCAGTATTTT.

This chain connects TRBV7-6 to TRBJ2-7; TRBD2 matches at 12 bases. V lost 5 bases and J lost 4; bases outside the gene matches: 15. This CDR3 spans 18 amino acids. From germline, CDR1 is SGHVS and CDR2 FNYEAQ. The CDR3 loop reads CASSSRDFRTSGTYEQYF. The DNA of the CDR3 is TGTGCCAGCAGCAGCCGTGACTTCAGGACTAGCGGGACTTACGAGCAGTACTTC.

J is TRBJ1-2 and V is TRBV11-2; the D is unclear. Trimming pared 4 bases from V and 5 bases from J, leaving 11 bases between. Germline assignment: CDR1 SGHAT and CDR2 FQNNGV. The CDR3 totals 13 residues. For the CDR3, the DNA is TGTGCCAGCAGCTCCCTGACAACTTATGGCTACACCTTC. The encoded protein is CASSSLTTYGYTF.

V is TRBV29-1 and J is TRBJ1-1; no clear D. CDR3 length: 16 amino acids. V was trimmed by 0 bases and J by 0 bases, leaving 14 bases between them. The germline V gene encodes CDR1 SQVTM and CDR2 ANQGSEA. CDR3 coding DNA: TGCAGCGTTGAAGATTACGTAGTGAATATGAACACTGAAGCTTTCTTT. This codes for CSVEDYVVNMNTEAFF.

This clonotype was seen a handful of times. The rearrangement links TRBV2 to TRBJ2-4; no clear D. With 6 bases removed from V and 2 bases from J, the gap between germline ends came to 11 bases. The CDR3 runs to 14 residues. Germline V gene sequence: CDR1 SNHLY, CDR2 FYNNEI. DNA of the CDR3: TGTGCCAGCAGAGGACCTCTGACCAAAAACATTCAGTACTTC. This gives the protein CASRGPLTKNIQYF.

V gene TRBV2 combines with J gene TRBJ2-3; 9 bases line up with TRBD1. The length of the CDR3 is 14 residues. Germline CDR1 is SNHLY and CDR2 is FYNNEI. V lost 6 bases, J lost 4 bases, and 5 bases stayed unmatched. The CDR3 bases are TGTGCCAGCAGGGGGGACAGGGTCTCAGATACGCAGTATTTT. Its translation: CASRGDRVSDTQYF.

This chain connects TRBV20-1 to TRBJ2-1; 7 bases map to TRBD2. The CDR3 runs to 16 residues. The V gene's germline CDR1 is DFQATT and CDR2 SNEGSKA (reference sequence). V shed 3 bases, J shed 7 bases, and the junction held 15 bases outside the gene matches. CDR3 in amino acids: CSASLYGAGVGNEQFF. The CDR3 coding sequence is TGCAGTGCTAGTCTTTATGGGGCGGGAGTGGGTAATGAGCAGTTCTTC.

The chain employs TRBV20-1 and TRBJ2-7, with D tentatively TRBD2 (5 bases). In germline, CDR1 is DFQATT, CDR2 SNEGSKA (reference sequence). V lost 5 bases and J 5 bases, leaving 16 bases between the germline ends. This CDR3 is 13 amino acids long. The CDR3 region is CSALFPGKDEQYF. CDR3 coding DNA: TGCAGTGCTCTTTTTCCGGGAAAGGACGAGCAGTACTTC.

This clonotype was observed many times. J is TRBJ2-7 and V is TRBV6-5; D is ambiguous. Germline CDR1 is MNHEY and CDR2 is SVGAGI. V lost 0 bases, J lost 7 bases, and 19 bases lay in between. The CDR3 is 16 residues long. DNA of the CDR3: TGTGCCAGCAGTTACTCTGAGGTCCTACCCCTGGATGAGCAGTACTTC. Its protein product is CASSYSEVLPLDEQYF.

The CDR3 loop reads CASSWRAGEFDAQYF. The CDR3 DNA sequence: TGCGCCAGCAGCTGGCGGGCCGGGGAGTTTGATGCGCAGTATTTT. This sequence joins TRBV5-1 and TRBJ2-3; weak D call: TRBD2 (5 bases). Germline lookup yields CDR1 SGHRS and CDR2 YFSETQ. The CDR3 runs to 15 residues. The V end lost 3 bases, the J end lost 10 bases, and 21 bases lay between the germline ends.

This clonotype occurred a few times. The chain joins TRBV5-1 to TRBJ2-7, with 7 bases that match TRBD2. Germline trimming cut 0 bases from V and 0 bases from J; bases unmatched to any gene: 9. Germline loops: CDR1 SGHRS, CDR2 YFSETQ. This CDR3 spans 17 amino acids. The CDR3 is CASSLGGGDSGSYEQYF. The CDR3 DNA reads TGCGCCAGCAGCTTGGGGGGGGGTGACAGTGGCTCCTACGAGCAGTACTTC.

This clonotype was found a few times. The chain links TRBV4-1 to TRBJ1-1; the D gene is possibly TRBD1 (5 bases). Trimming took 2 bases from V and 4 from J, leaving 20 bases between them. The CDR3 covers 17 residues. Germline V CDR1 and CDR2: MGHRA, YSYEKL. CDR3 in DNA: TGCGCCAGCAGCCAAACAGGTGCGGGGGGATGGAGCACTGAAGCTTTCTTT. Its translation is CASSQTGAGGWSTEAFF.

The rearrangement uses TRBV5-1 and TRBJ2-3, with D possibly being TRBD2 (6 bases). The germline V gene encodes CDR1 SGHRS and CDR2 YFSETQ. The CDR3 extends over 16 amino acids. The V end lost 4 bases, the J end lost 1 base, and 16 bases lay between the germline ends. CDR3 region: CASSRTFRGGTDTQYF. Here the CDR3 DNA reads TGCGCCAGCAGCAGGACTTTTCGCGGGGGCACAGATACGCAGTATTTT.

This clonotype was counted only a few times. This sequence joins TRBV4-1 and TRBJ1-1; TRBD1 is a possible D gene (6 bases). Trimming took off 2 bases at V and 4 bases at J, with 14 bases between the two ends. Per the germline V gene, CDR1 is MGHRA and CDR2 is YSYEKL. This CDR3 is built from 15 residues. The CDR3 here is CASSQPTRGSTEAFF. The CDR3 region has the DNA TGCGCCAGCAGCCAACCAACAAGGGGGAGCACTGAAGCTTTCTTT.

The V and J genes are TRBV19 and TRBJ1-2; no definite D call. V was shortened by 6 bases and J by 2 bases, with 10 bases between the two germline ends. The CDR3 has 13 amino acids. Germline values: CDR1 LNHDA, CDR2 SQIVND (reference sequence). The CDR3 loop is CASSPRVNYGYTF. The CDR3 nucleotides read TGTGCCAGTAGCCCACGGGTGAACTATGGCTACACCTTC.

There are many counts of this clonotype. The gene calls are TRBV28 and TRBJ2-3; D tentatively reads TRBD1 or TRBD2 (5 bases each). This CDR3 contains 16 residues. V shed 2 bases and J shed 6 bases, with 18 bases lying between them. The V gene's germline CDR1 is MDHEN and CDR2 SYDVKM. The CDR3 region has the DNA TGTGCCAGCAGTTTACTCCCCTCCTTAGGGGAGGATACGCAGTATTTT. It specifies CASSLLPSLGEDTQYF.

This clonotype was detected only a few times. The CDR3: CAISGLTAGDRTYEQYF. In nucleotides, the CDR3 is TGTGCCATCAGTGGCCTCACAGCGGGAGACCGCACCTACGAGCAGTACTTC. The chain combines TRBV10-3 with TRBJ2-7; TRBD2 matches at 8 bases. V shed 4 bases and J 2 bases; nucleotides not matched to a gene: 13. CDR1 ENHRY and CDR2 SYGVKD come from the germline V gene. The CDR3 contains 17 residues.

This chain uses TRBV6-1 with TRBJ2-7; D not certain. The CDR3 covers 13 residues. Germline loops: CDR1 MNHNS, CDR2 SASEGT. Trimming pared 11 bases from V and 3 bases from J, leaving 17 bases between. As DNA, the CDR3 is TGTGCCGTCGGCATCAGTGAAGGCTACGAGCAGTACTTC. Protein: CAVGISEGYEQYF.

This clonotype was seen more than once but under ten times. V and J are TRBV27 and TRBJ2-1; TRBD1 agrees at 7 bases. Germline V gene lookup returns CDR1 MNHEY and CDR2 SMNVEV (reference sequence). The CDR3 is made up of 16 amino acids. The J segment lost 4 bases and the V segment lost 0 bases, leaving 6 bases of the junction unmatched. CDR3 nucleotides: TGTGCCAGCAGTTTATCGTCGGGACAGATTTACAATGAGCAGTTCTTC. Translated: CASSLSSGQIYNEQFF.

The J gene is TRBJ2-1, the V gene TRBV20-1; 9 bases align to TRBD2. Germline CDR1 and CDR2: DFQATT and SNEGSKA (reference sequence). Unmatched junction bases numbered 10, after V lost 1 base and J lost 0 bases. The CDR3 is 18 residues long. The CDR3 spells CSARGRSSGMSSYNEQFF. The CDR3 coding sequence is TGCAGTGCTAGAGGTCGATCTAGCGGGATGAGCTCCTACAATGAGCAGTTCTTC.

The table lists this clonotype with a few counts. The V gene is TRBV5-1, the J gene TRBJ2-7; TRBD1 aligns across 9 bases. With 0 bases clipped from V and 2 bases from J, the junction kept 9 bases outside the gene matches. The CDR3 loop spans 17 amino acids. Per germline, CDR1 SGHRS and CDR2 YFSETQ. This chain's CDR3 is CASSLGGARDRAYEQYF. The CDR3 DNA sequence: TGCGCCAGCAGCTTGGGGGGGGCCCGGGACAGGGCCTACGAGCAGTACTTC.

This clonotype has more than one count but fewer than ten. The chain employs TRBV2 and TRBJ2-1; D possibly corresponds to TRBD1 (6 bases). V was cut by 0 bases and J by 6 bases, with 18 bases left in between. Germline V lookup: CDR1 SNHLY, CDR2 FYNNEI. This CDR3 comprises 17 residues. CDR3 in DNA: TGTGCCAGCAGTGAAGCGCTTTCCTCACTAGGGGGCAATGAGCAGTTCTTC. As protein: CASSEALSSLGGNEQFF.

This clonotype was observed a few times. J is TRBJ1-2 and V is TRBV4-1; maybe TRBD1 (5 bases). The CDR3 is 15 residues long. Germline V gene data show CDR1 as MGHRA and CDR2 as YSYEKL. Trimming removed 0 bases from V and 6 bases from J, with 14 bases in between. CDR3 amino acids: CASSQDPRDLNGYTF. The CDR3 DNA is TGCGCCAGCAGCCAAGATCCCCGGGACTTGAATGGCTACACCTTC.

This clonotype came up a few times. V gene TRBV4-1 combines with J gene TRBJ1-2; no clear D gene. Germline V lookup: CDR1 MGHRA, CDR2 YSYEKL. The V gene lost 1 base and the J gene lost 8 bases, with 14 bases spanning the gap. The CDR3 has 14 residues. CDR3 sequence reads: CASSQVIGSGGYTF. CDR3 DNA: TGCGCCAGCAGCCAAGTGATAGGATCTGGAGGCTACACCTTC.

This clonotype was seen only a few times. The V gene is TRBV5-1, the J gene TRBJ2-1; TRBD1 agrees at 8 bases. V lost 7 bases, J lost 7 bases, and 13 bases stayed unmatched. There are 15 residues in the CDR3. In germline, CDR1 is SGHRS, CDR2 YFSETQ. The CDR3 sequence: CASGDPGQAVNEQFF. DNA for the CDR3: TGCGCCAGCGGGGATCCGGGACAGGCAGTGAATGAGCAGTTCTTC.

This clonotype was detected a few times. The chain has TRBV12-3 or TRBV12-4 and TRBJ2-7; possible D gene TRBD1, 6 bases. This CDR3 region has 16 residues. Trimming stripped 5 bases from V and 4 bases from J, with 21 bases between. CDR3 in DNA: TGTGCCAGCAGTATCTCCCAGGGGTTGGCTGGGTACGAGCAGTACTTC. It codes for CASSISQGLAGYEQYF.

This clonotype showed up just a few times. This chain links TRBV29-1 with TRBJ2-7, with 8 bases identical to TRBD2. Germline V gene data show CDR1 as SQVTM and CDR2 as ANQGSEA. The CDR3 covers 16 residues. J gave up 2 bases and V 3 bases, and 12 bases lay outside the gene matches. CDR3 in DNA: TGCAGCGTTGATGAGGGGAGCGGGAGTGAGGCCTACGAGCAGTACTTC. It is translated as CSVDEGSGSEAYEQYF.

The chain employs TRBV20-1 and TRBJ2-1, with D maybe TRBD1 (5 bases). In germline, CDR1 is DFQATT, CDR2 SNEGSKA (reference sequence). Trimming cost V 3 bases and J 7 bases, with 13 bases left between them. This CDR3 is 13 amino acids long. The CDR3 DNA follows: TGCAGTGCTAGGATGACAGTTGAGAATGAGCAGTTCTTC. Amino acid sequence: CSARMTVENEQFF.